These 13 T cell receptor beta chains were sequenced from one sample in a study of lymphopenia after photon versus proton radiotherapy. Profiled with immunoSEQ multiplex PCR; TCRdb holds only in-frame clones, not every one. The data show tens of thousands of clones, over 80% seen once. The source was peripheral blood, collected from a patient treated with photon-based radiotherapy. These receptors were collected from a woman in her forties or fifties with pancreatic cancer.

V usage is TRBV21-1 and J usage is TRBJ2-3; the D segment call TRBD1 is taken from the table without a DNA check. TRBV21-1 constitutes a pseudogene. The CDR3 covers 18 residues. In nucleotides, the CDR3 is TGTGCCAGCAGCGACTCACGTACAGGGGCGCATGTAACAGATACGCAGTATTTT. Its protein product is CASSDSRTGAHVTDTQYF.

V and J are TRBV5-1 and TRBJ2-1; a weak D match, TRBD1 (6 bases). CDR1 and CDR2 from the germline V gene are SGHRS and YFSETQ. The CDR3 has 15 residues. V lost 4 bases and J 3 bases, leaving 14 bases between the germline ends. The CDR3 protein is CASSGGLSIYNEQFF. The DNA for the CDR3 is TGCGCCAGCAGCGGGGGCCTTTCTATCTACAATGAGCAGTTCTTC.

The chain employs TRBV29-1 and TRBJ2-5; TRBD1 agrees at 10 bases. Trimming cost V 4 bases and J 5 bases; bases outside gene matches: 7. The CDR3 consists of 14 residues. The germline V gene encodes CDR1 SQVTM and CDR2 ANQGSEA. The CDR3 region has the DNA TGCAGCGTTGCAGACAGGGGGCGCGGGGAGACCCAGTACTTC. It is translated as CSVADRGRGETQYF.

This chain joins TRBV6-5 and TRBJ2-5; 9 nucleotides align to TRBD2. Germline-derived CDR1 and CDR2 are MNHEY and SVGAGI. The CDR3 is 16 residues long. With 0 bases clipped from V and 2 bases from J, the junction kept 4 bases outside the gene matches. Here the CDR3 DNA reads TGTGCCAGCAGTTACTCGGGACTAGCTCGGCAAGAGACCCAGTACTTC. Its protein product is CASSYSGLARQETQYF.

The chain couples TRBV11-3 to TRBJ2-5, with 11 bases fitting TRBD1. The CDR3 has 18 residues. V lost 0 bases and J lost 5; bases outside the gene matches: 11. The V gene's germline CDR1 is SGHNT and CDR2 YENEEA. The CDR3 nucleotides are TGTGCCAGCAGCTTAGAAATTCGGGACAGGGGGGTGTTTGAGACCCAGTACTTC. Translated: CASSLEIRDRGVFETQYF.

The chain recombines TRBV4-3 with TRBJ1-1; no clear D. The CDR3 sequence is 15 residues long. V was pared by 1 base and J by 0 bases, with 9 bases between. The germline CDR1 and CDR2 sequences are LGHNA and YSLEER. CDR3 region: CASSQGRSLNTEAFF. The CDR3 DNA is TGCGCCAGCAGCCAAGGCCGGAGCCTGAACACTGAAGCTTTCTTT.

This sequence joins TRBV6-1 and TRBJ1-2; a weak D match, TRBD1 (5 bases). In germline, CDR1 is MNHNS, CDR2 SASEGT. V lost 1 base and J lost 2, with 5 bases in between. There are 13 residues in the CDR3. CDR3 residues: CASSEGQNYGYTF. The CDR3, as DNA: TGTGCCAGCAGTGAAGGACAGAACTATGGCTACACCTTC.

The V call is TRBV6-7, the J call TRBJ1-4; a weak D match, TRBD1 (5 bases). TRBV6-7 is filed as an ORF, its function uncertain. V was pared by 7 bases and J by 0 bases, with 9 bases between. The CDR3 runs 14 residues. The CDR3 DNA reads as TGTGCCAGCACGCAGGGAACAACTAATGAAAAACTGTTTTTT. Amino acid sequence: CASTQGTTNEKLFF.

The V gene is TRBV27, the J gene TRBJ1-4; 7 bases agree with TRBD1. V shed 4 bases and J 6 bases; nucleotides not matched to a gene: 8. The V gene's germline CDR1 is MNHEY and CDR2 SMNVEV (reference sequence). This CDR3 region has 15 residues. CDR3 loop: CASSSEGAGDEKLFF. CDR3 DNA: TGTGCCAGCAGTTCCGAGGGGGCGGGGGATGAAAAACTGTTTTTT.

J is TRBJ2-1 and V is TRBV29-1, with TRBD2 matching over 7 bases. The V gene's germline CDR1 is SQVTM and CDR2 ANQGSEA. The CDR3 spans 16 residues. The V and J ends lost 0 bases and 2 bases, in that order; junction bases with no gene match: 7. The CDR3 loop is CSVEDLAEVTYNEQFF. The DNA of the CDR3 is TGCAGCGTTGAAGATCTAGCGGAGGTGACCTACAATGAGCAGTTCTTC.

The chain has TRBV7-9 and TRBJ2-6; 8 nucleotides match TRBD1. In germline, CDR1 is SEHNR, CDR2 FQNEAQ (reference sequence). V gave up 5 bases and J gave up 0 bases; unmatched junction bases: 9. The CDR3 sequence is 18 residues long. The CDR3 loop is CASSRDRTSFSGANVLTF. The CDR3 bases are TGTGCCAGCAGCCGGGACAGGACATCGTTCTCTGGGGCCAACGTCCTGACTTTC.

The chain couples TRBV27 to TRBJ1-1, with D possibly matching TRBD1 (6 bases). The germline V and J ends were trimmed by 3 bases and 0 bases, with 8 bases remaining between them. The CDR3 is made up of 14 amino acids. Germline V gene sequence: CDR1 MNHEY, CDR2 SMNVEV (reference sequence). The CDR3 region is CASSFRGVNTEAFF. In DNA form, the CDR3 reads TGTGCCAGCAGTTTCAGGGGAGTGAACACTGAAGCTTTCTTT.

The rearrangement joins TRBV28 to TRBJ1-1, with D tentatively TRBD1 (6 bases). The germline V and J ends were trimmed by 7 bases and 4 bases, with 13 bases remaining between them. The CDR3 is 13 residues long. Germline CDR1 and CDR2: MDHEN and SYDVKM. For the CDR3, the DNA is TGTGCCAGCACCTTAGACAGGACCACTGAAGCTTTCTTT. Amino acids: CASTLDRTTEAFF.